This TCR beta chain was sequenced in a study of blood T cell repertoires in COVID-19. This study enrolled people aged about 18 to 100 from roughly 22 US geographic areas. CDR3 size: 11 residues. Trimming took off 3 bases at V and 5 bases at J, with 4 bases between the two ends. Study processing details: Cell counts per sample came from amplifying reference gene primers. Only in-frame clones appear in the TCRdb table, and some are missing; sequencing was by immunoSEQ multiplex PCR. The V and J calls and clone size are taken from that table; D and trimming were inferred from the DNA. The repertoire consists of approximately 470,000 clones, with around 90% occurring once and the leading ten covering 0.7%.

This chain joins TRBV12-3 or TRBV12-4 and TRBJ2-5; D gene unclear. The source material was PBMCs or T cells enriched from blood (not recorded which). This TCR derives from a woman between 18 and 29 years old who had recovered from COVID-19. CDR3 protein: CASSFGETQYF. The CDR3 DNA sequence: TGTGCCAGCAGTTTCGGGGAGACCCAGTACTTC.